A single sample is the source of the 29 T cell receptor beta chains below, sequenced in a study of brain T cells in children with intractable seizures. Sequenced by immunoSEQ multiplex PCR; TCRdb stores in-frame clones only, minus some. The table has some 64,000 clones, about 96% seen once. The specimen was peripheral blood, collected at surgery. All receptors derive from a boy under two years old with focal cortical dysplasia and intractable seizures.

V gene TRBV6-1 combines with J gene TRBJ2-2; no firm D call. V was cut by 3 bases and J by 3 bases, with 11 bases left in between. The CDR3 is 15 amino acids. The germline V gene encodes CDR1 MNHNS and CDR2 SASEGT. CDR3 region: CASSEVPHDTGELFF. CDR3 DNA sequence: TGTGCCAGCAGTGAGGTGCCCCACGACACCGGGGAGCTGTTTTTT.

About this clone itself: Germline is not matched at one junction end, which may reflect a read error. The genes are TRBV5-1 and TRBJ2-3; 12 bases agree with TRBD2. From germline, CDR1 is SGHRS and CDR2 YFSETQ. This CDR3 region has 18 residues. The CDR3 loop reads CASNLASSGGGSTDTQYF. CDR3 bases: TGCGCCAGCAACTTGGCGTCTAGCGGGGGGGGTAGCACAGATACGCAGTATTTT.

A word on this clone: A junction boundary mismatches the germline segment, possibly from a read error. The chain joins TRBV9 to TRBJ2-2, with a tentative D call TRBD1 (6 bases). Germline-derived CDR1 and CDR2 are SGDLS and YYNGEE. This CDR3 spans 12 amino acids. The CDR3 region has the DNA TGTGCCAGCAGCCCTGGACAGTGTGCTTACCCGTTT. It is translated as CASSPGQCAYPF.

The rearrangement links TRBV19 to TRBJ1-5; D gene uncertain. Looked up from germline, CDR1 is LNHDA and CDR2 is SQIVND (reference sequence). This CDR3 is built from 13 residues. Trimming took 6 bases from V and 10 from J, leaving 16 bases between them. The CDR3 DNA is TGTGCCAGTAGCAGGACCTTTACTTATCCCCAGCATTTT. Translation gives CASSRTFTYPQHF.

The chain uses TRBV5-4 and TRBJ2-2, with TRBD2 identical over 15 bases. Germline lookup yields CDR1 SGHNT and CDR2 YYREEE (reference sequence). The CDR3 totals 17 residues. V lost 4 bases, J lost 4 bases, and 5 bases stayed unmatched. The CDR3 protein is CASSPGLAGGLTGELFF. The CDR3, as DNA: TGTGCCAGCAGCCCGGGACTAGCGGGGGGTCTCACCGGGGAGCTGTTTTTT. Drawing the rest from reference TRBV5-4 and TRBJ2-2, the complete variable domain is ETGVTQSPTHLIKTRGQQVTLRCSSQSGHNTVSWYQQALGQGPQFIFQYYREEENGRGNFPPRFSGLQFPNYSSELNVNALELDDSALYLCASSPGLAGGLTGELFFGEGSRLTVL.

This chain connects TRBV19 to TRBJ1-1, with a tentative D call TRBD1 (6 bases). The V gene's germline CDR1 is LNHDA and CDR2 SQIVND (reference sequence). Trimming removed 4 bases from V and 8 bases from J, with 14 bases in between. The CDR3 is 13 residues long. CDR3 region: CASSRRQGSEAFF. CDR3 DNA: TGTGCCAGTAGTAGAAGGCAGGGGTCCGAAGCTTTCTTT.

The chain carries TRBV5-1 and TRBJ2-7, with 10 bases fitting TRBD2. V was clipped by 2 bases and J by 3 bases; unmatched bases: 5. The germline gives CDR1 SGHRS, CDR2 YFSETQ. The CDR3 has 15 amino acids. This CDR3 is CASSFLSSGSYEQYF. The CDR3 region has the DNA TGCGCCAGCAGCTTTCTGTCTAGCGGGAGCTACGAGCAGTACTTC.

The rearrangement uses TRBV7-2 and TRBJ2-7; 14 nucleotides align to TRBD2. Looked up from germline, CDR1 is SGHTA and CDR2 is FQGNSA. V was clipped by 5 bases and J by 2 bases; unmatched bases: 2. The CDR3 spans 15 residues. DNA for the CDR3: TGTGCCAGCAGCGTGACTAGCGGGAGGGCCTACGAGCAGTACTTC. Translating gives CASSVTSGRAYEQYF.

This rearrangement joins TRBV6-5 to TRBJ2-1; no clear D gene. The V gene lost 2 bases and the J gene lost 4 bases, with 6 bases spanning the gap. Germline V gene lookup returns CDR1 MNHEY and CDR2 SVGAGI. The CDR3 sequence is 13 residues long. In DNA, the CDR3 is TGTGCCAGCAGTTACGGATTTTACAATGAGCAGTTCTTC. Its protein product is CASSYGFYNEQFF.

V gene TRBV19 combines with J gene TRBJ1-2; 10 bases align to TRBD1. This CDR3 has 13 amino acids. Per germline, CDR1 LNHDA and CDR2 SQIVND (reference sequence). Trimming removed 7 bases from V and 8 bases from J; junction bases left unmatched: 7. CDR3 amino acids: CASTHGTGDGYTF. CDR3 in DNA: TGTGCCAGTACCCACGGGACAGGGGACGGCTACACCTTC. The full variable domain, completed using reference TRBV19 and TRBJ1-2, is DGGITQSPKYLFRKEGQNVTLSCEQNLNHDAMYWYRQDPGQGLRLIYYSQIVNDFQKGDIAEGYSVSREKKESFPLTVTSAQKNPTAFYLCASTHGTGDGYTFGSGTRLTVV.

This sequence joins TRBV7-9 and TRBJ2-1, with TRBD1 matching over 12 bases. The CDR3 runs 17 residues. Germline V CDR1 and CDR2: SEHNR, FQNEAQ (reference sequence). V shed 4 bases and J 8 bases; nucleotides not matched to a gene: 12. CDR3 loop: CASSYTRDRGPSYEQFF. CDR3 nucleotides: TGTGCCAGCAGCTACACACGGGACAGGGGGCCGTCCTATGAGCAGTTCTTC.

This chain uses TRBV7-2 with TRBJ2-2, with 11 bases lining up with TRBD2. CDR1 SGHTA and CDR2 FQGNSA come from the germline V gene. J was trimmed by 5 bases and V by 0 bases; bases with no gene match: 5. The CDR3 is 17 amino acids. The CDR3 region has the DNA TGTGCCAGCAGCTTAGCGCCACTAGCGGGAGAGACCGGGGAGCTGTTTTTT. The encoded protein is CASSLAPLAGETGELFF.

The chain combines TRBV12-3 or TRBV12-4 with TRBJ1-2; unclear D gene. Trimming removed 5 bases at V and 6 bases at J, with 7 bases between. The CDR3 runs 11 residues. CDR3 protein: CASSAGNGYTF. The CDR3 bases are TGTGCCAGCAGTGCGGGGAATGGCTACACCTTC.

This chain connects TRBV7-9 to TRBJ2-5; D is uncertain. The CDR3 has 14 residues. The germline V and J ends were trimmed by 6 bases and 1 base, with 12 bases remaining between them. CDR1 is SEHNR, CDR2 FQNEAQ, per germline (reference sequence). The chain's CDR3 is CASRGMNFQETQYF. In nucleotides, the CDR3 is TGTGCCAGCAGAGGCATGAACTTCCAAGAGACCCAGTACTTC.

V is TRBV20-1 and J is TRBJ2-3; 7 bases are a match to TRBD2. V dropped 3 bases and J dropped 0; count of bases not matched to a gene: 3. Looked up from germline, CDR1 is DFQATT and CDR2 is SNEGSKA (reference sequence). CDR3 length: 14 residues. CDR3 in amino acids: CSASRDYSTDTQYF. CDR3 in DNA: TGCAGTGCTAGTCGGGACTACAGCACAGATACGCAGTATTTT.

The V gene is TRBV10-2, the J gene TRBJ2-3, with 7 nucleotides matching TRBD2. This CDR3 has 14 amino acids. Trimming cost V 8 bases and J 3 bases; bases outside gene matches: 8. CDR1 and CDR2 (germline): WSHSY, SAAADI. In nucleotides, the CDR3 is TGCGCCAGCTCCCACGAGCGGGGAACAGATACGCAGTATTTT. It encodes CASSHERGTDTQYF.

The V and J genes are TRBV6-5 and TRBJ2-1, with TRBD1 matching 10 bases. Per germline, CDR1 MNHEY and CDR2 SVGAGI. Trimming cost V 6 bases and J 8 bases; bases outside gene matches: 4. The CDR3 contains 13 residues. The CDR3 DNA is TGTGCCAGCAGGGGACAGGGGTTCGATGAGCAGTTCTTC. Its translation: CASRGQGFDEQFF.

The CDR3 spells CASSLNTGAKNEKLFF. CDR3 sequence (DNA): TGTGCCAGCAGCTTAAATACAGGGGCCAAAAATGAAAAACTGTTTTTT. This rearrangement joins TRBV14 to TRBJ1-4; 7 bases agree with TRBD1. The CDR3 has 16 amino acids. Unmatched junction bases numbered 11, after V lost 5 bases and J lost 5 bases. CDR1 and CDR2 from the germline V gene are SGHDN and FVKESK.

The chain is built from TRBV7-2 and TRBJ2-6; D tentatively fits TRBD1 or TRBD2 (5 bases each). In germline, CDR1 is SGHTA, CDR2 FQGNSA. The CDR3 is 17 amino acids. Trimming took 4 bases from V and 0 from J, leaving 13 bases between them. The CDR3 loop reads CASSSGPFRSGANVLTF. The DNA of the CDR3 is TGTGCCAGCAGCTCGGGACCGTTCCGCTCTGGGGCCAACGTCCTGACTTTC.

CDR3 region: CASSQTGGPYNEQFF. Written as DNA, the CDR3 is TGTGCCAGCAGCCAAACAGGGGGCCCCTACAATGAGCAGTTCTTC. The J gene is TRBJ2-1, the V gene TRBV7-9; 9 bases are a match to TRBD1. The CDR3 loop spans 15 amino acids. Unmatched junction bases numbered 4, after V lost 5 bases and J lost 2 bases. The germline V gene has CDR1 SEHNR and CDR2 FQNEAQ (reference sequence).

The chain combines TRBV7-9 with TRBJ2-1; 10 bases are shared with TRBD2. Unmatched junction bases numbered 12, after V lost 4 bases and J lost 0 bases. This CDR3 region has 19 residues. The germline V gene encodes CDR1 SEHNR and CDR2 FQNEAQ (reference sequence). CDR3 bases: TGTGCCAGCAGCTCGTATAAGCGGGGGGGCTCTAGCTCCTACAATGAGCAGTTCTTC. Amino acids: CASSSYKRGGSSSYNEQFF.

This sequence joins TRBV2 and TRBJ2-7; D possibly matches TRBD1 or TRBD2 (6 bases each). V was clipped by 3 bases and J by 4 bases, with 13 bases between them. Germline CDR1 and CDR2: SNHLY and FYNNEI. CDR3 length equals 14 residues. The DNA of the CDR3 is TGTGCCAGCAGTGAGGGACAAGGGGGGTACGAGCAGTACTTC. Its protein product is CASSEGQGGYEQYF. Full variable domain (missing parts from reference TRBV2 and TRBJ2-7): EPEVTQTPSHQVTQMGQEVILRCVPISNHLYFYWYRQILGQKVEFLVSFYNNEISEKSEIFDDQFSVERPDGSNFTLKIRSTKLEDSAMYFCASSEGQGGYEQYFGPGTRLTVT.

This clone was recorded once. The rearrangement joins TRBV19 to TRBJ1-3; D remains ambiguous. The CDR3 totals 14 residues. The V gene lost 5 bases and the J gene lost 4 bases, with 12 bases spanning the gap. The germline V gene encodes CDR1 LNHDA and CDR2 SQIVND (reference sequence). Here the CDR3 DNA reads TGTGCCAGTAGTCCCCGGCCGGGGGGAAACACCATATATTTT. This gives the protein CASSPRPGGNTIYF.

This clone has a single count. The rearrangement uses TRBV6-1 and TRBJ2-1, with D hard to call. This CDR3 is 16 amino acids long. The V end lost 2 bases, the J end lost 0 bases, and 11 bases lay between the germline ends. Germline V gives CDR1 MNHNS, CDR2 SASEGT. CDR3 protein: CASSEMAPFSYNEQFF. For the CDR3, the DNA is TGTGCCAGCAGTGAAATGGCCCCATTCTCCTACAATGAGCAGTTCTTC.

J is TRBJ2-5 and V is TRBV5-1; 7 nucleotides match TRBD2. Losses at the gene ends were 6 bases for V and 4 bases for J; bases not matched to a gene: 6. In germline, CDR1 is SGHRS, CDR2 YFSETQ. This CDR3 region has 13 residues. CDR3 in amino acids: CASTWTSRETQYF. The DNA of the CDR3 is TGCGCCAGCACCTGGACTAGTCGAGAGACCCAGTACTTC. Drawing the rest from reference TRBV5-1 and TRBJ2-5, the complete variable domain is KAGVTQTPRYLIKTRGQQVTLSCSPISGHRSVSWYQQTPGQGLQFLFEYFSETQRNKGNFPGRFSGRQFSNSRSEMNVSTLELGDSALYLCASTWTSRETQYFGPGTRLLVL.

The CDR3 sequence: CASSFTSQGYNEQFF. DNA for the CDR3: TGTGCCAGCAGCTTCACGTCACAGGGCTACAATGAGCAGTTCTTC. The chain links TRBV7-8 to TRBJ2-1, with D tentatively TRBD1 (6 bases). CDR1 and CDR2 (germline): SGHVS, FQNEAQ. V was trimmed by 3 bases and J by 3 bases, leaving 12 bases between them. The CDR3 extends over 15 amino acids.

This chain uses TRBV6-6 with TRBJ1-2; D not resolved. Germline CDR1 MNHNY, CDR2 SVGAGI (reference sequence). V was pared by 2 bases and J by 1 base, with 8 bases between. There are 14 residues in the CDR3. In DNA, the CDR3 is TGTGCCAGCAGTTACGAGACCCTTAACTATGGCTACACCTTC. Amino acid sequence: CASSYETLNYGYTF.

The chain carries TRBV6-1 and TRBJ1-1; no clear D gene. Germline values: CDR1 MNHNS, CDR2 SASEGT. This CDR3 has 12 amino acids. Trimming shortened V by 7 bases and J by 5 bases, and 11 bases separated the two germline ends. The CDR3 loop is CASTYGGTEAFF. The CDR3 DNA reads as TGTGCCAGCACCTATGGTGGAACTGAAGCTTTCTTT.

V and J are TRBV6-8 and TRBJ2-5; D might be TRBD2 (9 bases). The CDR3 has 17 amino acids. Deletions cut 6 bases from V and 0 bases from J, with 20 bases between. Germline V gives CDR1 MNHGY, CDR2 SAAAGT. The CDR3 coding sequence is TGTGCCAGCAGAGGACAGGGTAGCGGGAGCTACCAAGAGACCCAGTACTTC. Its translation is CASRGQGSGSYQETQYF.